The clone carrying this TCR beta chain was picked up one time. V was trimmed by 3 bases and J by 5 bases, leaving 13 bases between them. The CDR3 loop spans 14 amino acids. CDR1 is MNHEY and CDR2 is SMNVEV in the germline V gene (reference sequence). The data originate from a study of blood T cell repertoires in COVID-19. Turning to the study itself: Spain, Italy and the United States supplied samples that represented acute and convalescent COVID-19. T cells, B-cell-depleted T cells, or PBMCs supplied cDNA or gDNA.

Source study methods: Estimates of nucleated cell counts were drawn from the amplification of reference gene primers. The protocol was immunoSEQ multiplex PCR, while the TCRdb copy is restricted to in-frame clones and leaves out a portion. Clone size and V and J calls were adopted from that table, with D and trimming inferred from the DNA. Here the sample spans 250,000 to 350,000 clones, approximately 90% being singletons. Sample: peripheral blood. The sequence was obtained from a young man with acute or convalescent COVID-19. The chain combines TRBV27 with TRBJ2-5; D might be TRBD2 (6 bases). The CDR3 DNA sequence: TGTGCCAGCAGTTTCCGGTCCGGGGGTGAGACCCAGTACTTC. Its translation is CASSFRSGGETQYF.